The rows below give T cell receptor beta chains drawn from one sample of a study of T cells in Graves' hyperthyroidism and ophthalmopathy. MiXCR, run by TCRdb on the multiplex PCR reads, gives a single entry per CDR3 protein. This table holds hundreds of thousands of distinct CDR3 sequences, 38% found once. The sample consisted of blood. The receptor set was obtained from a man younger than 35 with Graves' hyperthyroidism. CDR3s include the opening cysteine and the closing phenylalanine or tryptophan.

J gene: TRBJ1-4; V gene: TRBV7-2; CDR3 protein: CASSLDGEYEKLFF
J gene: TRBJ2-5; V gene: TRBV7-6; CDR3 protein: CASSLVGAGSETQYF
J gene: TRBJ1-2; V gene: TRBV29-1; CDR3 protein: CSVSWTGVYGYTF
J gene: TRBJ1-2; V gene: TRBV6-5; CDR3 protein: CASSESGERHGYTF
J gene: TRBJ2-5; V gene: TRBV7-9; CDR3 protein: CASSQTVAQETQYF
J gene: TRBJ1-2; V gene: TRBV4-2; CDR3 protein: CASSQEGPRRGYTF
J gene: TRBJ1-1; V gene: TRBV11-3; CDR3 protein: CAGSLRQNTEAFF
J gene: TRBJ2-7; V gene: TRBV10-3; CDR3 protein: CAISVTRDSDSYEQYF
J gene: TRBJ1-1; V gene: TRBV29-1; CDR3 protein: CSVETGKGDTEAFF
J gene: TRBJ1-1; V gene: TRBV3-1; CDR3 protein: CASSQRDRAFF
J gene: TRBJ1-5; V gene: TRBV15; CDR3 protein: CATSSAREPGQPQHF
J gene: TRBJ2-7; V gene: TRBV7-9; CDR3 protein: CASSLAAAYEQYF
J gene: TRBJ2-2; V gene: TRBV9; CDR3 protein: CASSVAAQGRATGELFF
J gene: TRBJ2-5; V gene: TRBV7-8; CDR3 protein: CASSLEAGGSRDQETQYF
J gene: TRBJ2-2; V gene: TRBV7-2; CDR3 protein: CASSLEGRGGRTGELFF
J gene: TRBJ2-2; V gene: TRBV4-1; CDR3 protein: CASSQEPGQGAGELFF
J gene: TRBJ2-5; V gene: TRBV12-3/TRBV12-4; CDR3 protein: CASGAVGGETQYF
J gene: TRBJ2-7; V gene: TRBV7-8; CDR3 protein: CASSLDPVSYEQYF
J gene: TRBJ1-6; V gene: TRBV25-1; CDR3 protein: CASSGRGQFNSPLHF
J gene: TRBJ2-2; V gene: TRBV28; CDR3 protein: CASSYSLGLHPFGELFF
J gene: TRBJ1-6; V gene: TRBV15; CDR3 protein: CATSKDITGSPLHF
J gene: TRBJ2-7; V gene: TRBV6-5; CDR3 protein: CASSSDRLSYEQYF